The rows below give T cell receptor beta chains drawn from one sample of a study of T cells in Graves' hyperthyroidism and ophthalmopathy. One entry per CDR3 protein results from TCRdb running MiXCR on the multiplex PCR reads. Among more than 550,000 distinct CDR3 sequences listed, about 19% were seen once. Sequencing was performed on blood. The receptors stem from a woman aged 45-60 years with Graves' hyperthyroidism that later progressed to Graves' ophthalmopathy. Each CDR3 is given with its conserved first and last residue. A D gene is named only where the DNA matches it firmly. Only some rows state a clone size, as once, few, many or a class for expanded clones.

>.|.|TRBJ1-2|TRBV19
TGTGCCAGTAGTACCCAATTGACAGAGTCATGGGACGGCTACACCTTC
CASSTQLTESWDGYTF
>few|.|TRBJ1-2|TRBV5-1
TGCGCCAGCGCCGACGGGGGCGGTTATGGCTACACCTTC
CASADGGGYGYTF
>.|TRBD1|TRBJ1-5|TRBV5-6
TGTGCCAGCAAAAGGACAGGGCGGAATCAGCCCCAGCATTTT
CASKRTGRNQPQHF
>.|TRBD1|TRBJ1-5|TRBV29-1
TGCAGCGTTAGGACAGGTAGCGATCAGCCCCAGCATTTT
CSVRTGSDQPQHF
>many|.|TRBJ1-1|TRBV12-3/TRBV12-4
TGTGCCAGCAGCTCAGGGTGGAACACTGAAGCTTTCTTT
CASSSGWNTEAFF
>many|TRBD1|TRBJ1-1|TRBV5-1
TGCGCCAGCAGCTTAACACAGGGGACTAACACTGAAGCTTTCTTT
CASSLTQGTNTEAFF
>.|.|TRBJ1-2|TRBV9
TGTGCCAGCAGCACACGTCGGGGGAGCGGCTACACCTTC
CASSTRRGSGYTF
>.|.|TRBJ2-2|TRBV5-6
TGTGCCAGCAGCTTGGCTGGGACTGCTATAACCGGGGAGCTGTTTTTT
CASSLAGTAITGELFF
>many|.|TRBJ1-2|TRBV3-1
TGTGCCAGCAGCCACCTGACAGACTATGGCTACACCTTC
CASSHLTDYGYTF
>few|.|TRBJ1-1|TRBV2
TGTGCCAGCAGTGCTATGGGGCTGAACACTGAAGCTTTCTTT
CASSAMGLNTEAFF
>.|.|TRBJ2-2|TRBV19
TGTGCCAGTAGTGTAGGGTGGGCCGGGGAGCTGTTTTTT
CASSVGWAGELFF
>many|.|TRBJ2-5|TRBV5-1
TGCGCCAGCAGCACCCGGGGAGGGGGCGCCGAGACCCAGTACTTC
CASSTRGGGAETQYF
>few|.|TRBJ2-2|TRBV10-3
TGTGCCATCAGTGGGCAGGGTAACACCGGGGAGCTGTTTTTT
CAISGQGNTGELFF
>many|.|TRBJ1-1|TRBV2
TGTGCCAGCAGTGAAGCTAACTTAGGGACGGCGAACACTGAAGCTTTCTTT
CASSEANLGTANTEAFF
>few|TRBD1|TRBJ1-2|TRBV7-6
TGTGCCAGCAGCGAAAAGTCCGGGACAGGGGGTGGCTACACCTTC
CASSEKSGTGGGYTF
>.|.|TRBJ1-5|TRBV19
TGTGCCAGTATTGTTTTTAGCGGGAGCAATCAGCCCCAGCATTTT
CASIVFSGSNQPQHF
>.|TRBD1|TRBJ2-1|TRBV7-3
TGTGCCAGCAGCCGCCAATCGGGGACAGTCTACAATGAGCAGTTCTTC
CASSRQSGTVYNEQFF
>few|.|TRBJ2-1|TRBV24-1
TGTGCCACCAGTGATCCTGGACAGCCGGATGAGCAGTTCTTC
CATSDPGQPDEQFF
>.|TRBD1|TRBJ2-7|TRBV13
TGTGCCAGCAGCTTACGCACTACAGGGGTTTCCTACGAGCAGTACTTC
CASSLRTTGVSYEQYF
>few|TRBD1|TRBJ2-2|TRBV3-1
TGTGCCAGCAGCCAAGACCGGGACAGGGTGAACACCGGGGAGCTGTTTTTT
CASSQDRDRVNTGELFF
>few|.|TRBJ1-4|TRBV6-1
TGTGCCAGAGGGGGAGTAGTGGGCGCTAATGAAAAACTGTTTTTT
CARGGVVGANEKLFF
>few|.|TRBJ2-5|TRBV5-4
TGTGCCAGCAGCCCTAAGGGGGGCCGAGAGACCCAGTACTTC
CASSPKGGRETQYF
>many|TRBD1|TRBJ1-5|TRBV12-3/TRBV12-4
TGTGCCAGCAGTTCCGGTGACAGGGTTCGAGTGGGCAATCAGCCCCAGCATTTT
CASSSGDRVRVGNQPQHF
>many|.|TRBJ1-1|TRBV11-3
TGTGCCAGCAGCTTAGACCAGGGGACTGAAGCTTTCTTT
CASSLDQGTEAFF
>many|.|TRBJ1-4|TRBV7-2
TGTGCCAGCAGCTTGGGTCCCGGGCAGGATGAAAAACTGTTTTTT
CASSLGPGQDEKLFF
>few|TRBD1|TRBJ2-4|TRBV18
TGTGCCAGCTCATTCCAGGGGGACCTAGCCAAAAACATTCAGTACTTC
CASSFQGDLAKNIQYF
>few|TRBD2|TRBJ2-1|TRBV19
TGTGCCAGTAAAAGGACTAGCGGACACAATGAGCAGTTCTTC
CASKRTSGHNEQFF
>few|.|TRBJ1-2|TRBV5-1
TGCGCCAGCAGCTTGGACAGAATAAACTATGGCTACACCTTC
CASSLDRINYGYTF
>.|.|TRBJ1-5|TRBV24-1
TGTGCCTCCCCGGAAATTAATCCCCAGCATTTT
CASPEINPQHF
>.|.|TRBJ2-1|TRBV11-2
TGTGCCAGCATCCCCCCGGGGAAGACCCCAAATGAGCAGTTCTTC
CASIPPGKTPNEQFF
>.|.|TRBJ2-2|TRBV12-3/TRBV12-4
TGTGCCAGCAGTACCTTCGACGGCGGGGAGCTGCTTTTT
CASSTFDGGELLF
>many|.|TRBJ1-1|TRBV3-1
TGTGCCAGCAGCCATCCCGGTCGGAACACTGAAGCTTTCTTT
CASSHPGRNTEAFF
>.|.|TRBJ1-4|TRBV19
TGTGCCAGTAGTAAGTCGGAGGGGACTAATGAAAAACTGTTTTTT
CASSKSEGTNEKLFF
>few|TRBD1|TRBJ1-2|TRBV19
TGTGCCATACACGACCGGGACAGGGGGCTCTATGGCTACACCTTC
CAIHDRDRGLYGYTF
>many|.|TRBJ2-3|TRBV20-1
TGCAGTGCTAGAGCGCAGAGCACAGATACGCAGTATTTT
CSARAQSTDTQYF
>.|.|TRBJ2-3|TRBV9
TGTGCCAGCAGCAAAATGCGGGACCCCCCTGCAGATACGCAGTATTTT
CASSKMRDPPADTQYF
>many|.|TRBJ2-5|TRBV11-3
TGTGCCAGCAGCTTAGTTTCCGAAGAGACCCAGTACTTC
CASSLVSEETQYF
>.|TRBD2|TRBJ2-3|TRBV11-3
TGTGCCAGCAGCTTAGGGGTAGCGGGGGGACCCACAGATACGCAGTATTTT
CASSLGVAGGPTDTQYF
>.|TRBD1|TRBJ2-7|TRBV4-2
TGTGCCAGCAGCCAAGCGGACAGGGGGCCTTACGAGCAGTACTTC
CASSQADRGPYEQYF
>many|.|TRBJ1-1|TRBV3-1
TGTGCCAGCAGCCAAGACACTGGACTTCGGAACACTGAAGCTTTCTTT
CASSQDTGLRNTEAFF
>.|TRBD1|TRBJ1-1|TRBV29-1
TGCAGCGGAGTCCAGACAGGGTCTATCACTGAAGCTTTCTTT
CSGVQTGSITEAFF
>many|.|TRBJ1-2|TRBV30
TGTGCCTGGAGTGTACCGCAGGGCTATGGCTACACCTTC
CAWSVPQGYGYTF
>.|TRBD1|TRBJ1-1|TRBV20-1
TGCAGTGATGACAGGGGCACTGAAGCTTTCTTT
CSDDRGTEAFF
>many|TRBD1|TRBJ2-3|TRBV6-1
TGTGCCAGCAGTGGGACAGGGGGTCGGAGAGATACGCAGTATTTT
CASSGTGGRRDTQYF
>few|TRBD1|TRBJ1-3|TRBV12-3/TRBV12-4
TGTGCCAGCAGGGAACAGGGGGCTGTTGGAAACACCATATATTTT
CASREQGAVGNTIYF
>many|.|TRBJ1-5|TRBV20-1
TGCAGTGCCTCAATGGGGGTGTCGGGTAATCAGCCCCAGCATTTT
CSASMGVSGNQPQHF
>many|TRBD2|TRBJ2-3|TRBV3-1
TGTGCCAGCAGCCGAGCTTTGGCGGGGGTTAACACAGATACGCAGTATTTT
CASSRALAGVNTDTQYF
>many|TRBD1|TRBJ1-5|TRBV27
TGTGCCAGCAGTCCCAGACAGGGTTACCAGCCCCAGCATTTT
CASSPRQGYQPQHF
>.|TRBD1|TRBJ2-4|TRBV20-1
TGCAGTGCTGGACAGGGGGCAGCCAAAAACATTCAGTACTTC
CSAGQGAAKNIQYF
>.|.|TRBJ2-5|TRBV7-9
TGTGCCAGCAGCTTTCCAGAATCGGAGACCCAGTACTTC
CASSFPESETQYF
>many|.|TRBJ2-3|TRBV7-9
TGTGCCAGCAGCTGGGGGGGCGTTGGCACAGATACGCAGTATTTT
CASSWGGVGTDTQYF
>many|TRBD1|TRBJ2-1|TRBV27
TGTGCCAGCAGTTCTCCTAGGACAGGGGAAAGGGTCAATGAGCAGTTCTTC
CASSSPRTGERVNEQFF
>many|TRBD2|TRBJ2-7|TRBV3-1
TGTGCCAGCAGCCAAGATACTAGCGGATTCTACGAGCAGTACTTC
CASSQDTSGFYEQYF
>few|TRBD1|TRBJ2-3|TRBV7-2
TGTGCCAGCCCTGAGGGGGCCACAGATACGCAGTATTTT
CASPEGATDTQYF
>many|TRBD1|TRBJ2-1|TRBV12-3/TRBV12-4
TGTGCCAGCAACTCAAGGGGACAGCCATCCTACAATGAGCAGTTCTTC
CASNSRGQPSYNEQFF